The rows below give T cell receptor beta chains drawn from one sample of a study of cytomegalovirus exposure and HLA in healthy donors. Some clones are missing from TCRdb's copy, which holds only in-frame ones; the method was immunoSEQ multiplex PCR. The sample lists 280,000 or so clones; over 85% were seen once. The sequenced sample consisted of PBMCs. Receptor source: a woman under 30 in good health and CMV-seronegative. Both conserved end residues are part of each CDR3. Only part of the rows carry a size: once, few, many, or a class if the clone is expanded.

clone size,V gene,J gene,CDR3 protein
-,TRBV5-6,TRBJ2-7,CASSLGRGSYEQYF
-,TRBV15,TRBJ1-1,CATSRAFITEAFF
-,TRBV5-1,TRBJ1-6,CASNALGASDGSPLHF
-,TRBV5-6,TRBJ1-2,CASSSGVDYGYTF
-,TRBV9,TRBJ1-3,CASSGRQSSGNTIYF
-,TRBV28,TRBJ1-5,CASSSSGHESNQPQHF
-,TRBV10-1,TRBJ2-7,CANPGGFSSYEQYF
-,TRBV19,TRBJ1-1,CASSTEGQGWVNTEAFF
-,TRBV7-3,TRBJ2-7,CASSLEWTNPYEQYF
-,TRBV6-6,TRBJ2-1,CASSFGNEQFF
-,TRBV6-6,-,CASSDSVYSYEQYF
-,TRBV4-2,TRBJ2-7,CASSQEGSPIYEQYF
once,TRBV29-1,TRBJ2-1,CSLGARETTQFF
-,TRBV5-1,TRBJ2-5,CASSWGTAAAETQYF
-,TRBV11-2,TRBJ1-3,CASSLSIRHSTGNTIYF
-,TRBV5-6,TRBJ1-1,CASSLGTVTEAFF
-,TRBV11-2,TRBJ1-2,CASSPRDTF
-,TRBV6-5,TRBJ1-2,CAAREGQGAWGYTF
once,TRBV27,TRBJ1-1,CASSSHLDRGHTEAFF
-,TRBV2,TRBJ1-1,CASSRDSEMNTEAFF
-,TRBV18,TRBJ2-2,CASSETSGANTGELFF
-,TRBV27,TRBJ2-4,CATQRQRDTCLAKNIQYF
few,TRBV23-1,TRBJ1-6,CALEVFSPLHF
-,TRBV5-1,TRBJ1-3,CASSLAGVGNTIYF
-,TRBV9,TRBJ1-2,CASSSMGQGGYGYTF
few,TRBV4-1,TRBJ2-7,CASSRGQGYYEQYF
-,TRBV27,TRBJ1-2,CASSSGVLNYGYTF
-,TRBV2,TRBJ2-4,CASSDRQEGIQYF
-,TRBV6-6,TRBJ2-7,CASTSTGVVYEQYF
-,TRBV5-1,TRBJ2-7,CASSLDPTGGQDEQYF
-,TRBV5-1,TRBJ1-2,CASSRGQPDYGYTF
-,TRBV10-2,TRBJ2-7,CASRRAGYEQYF
-,TRBV5-1,TRBJ1-1,CASSRSTGDNTEAFF
-,TRBV19,TRBJ2-3,CASSILTGALPDTQYF
-,TRBV6-5,TRBJ2-5,CASNPPGEETQYF
-,TRBV30,TRBJ1-4,CAWSVIRHNEKLFF
-,TRBV5-4,TRBJ1-3,CASSPGTGGKGNTIYF
-,TRBV2,TRBJ2-7,CAKVAVSSYEQYF
-,TRBV18,TRBJ2-4,CASSPAPGQGATLAKNIQYF
-,TRBV10-1,TRBJ1-4,CASSPSTNEKLFF
once,TRBV18,TRBJ1-5,CASSPGQGKDQPQHF
-,TRBV2,-,CASGRTGFPLYEQYF
-,TRBV2,TRBJ1-1,CASSTPRGGSSTEAFF
-,TRBV27,TRBJ1-2,CASSPPGRGSYGYTF
-,TRBV7-3,TRBJ1-1,CASRLDRNTEAFF
-,TRBV13,TRBJ2-1,CASSSNSGGSYNEQFF
-,TRBV11-2,TRBJ2-7,CASSLLAGWREQYF
-,TRBV7-9,TRBJ1-1,CSSSFQGPGEAFF
-,TRBV5-1,-,CASSLDGTSGFSLPYEQYF
-,TRBV10-3,TRBJ2-5,CAISESETSGGARETQYF
-,TRBV7-9,TRBJ1-2,CASSPWGANYGYTF
-,TRBV9,TRBJ1-1,CASSPPDRSLMNTEAFF
-,TRBV7-2,TRBJ2-7,CASSFPDRGGEQYF
-,TRBV2,TRBJ2-7,CATQPLQGARDEQYF
-,TRBV20-1,TRBJ2-3,CSAVTSKAQYF
-,TRBV7-2,TRBJ2-3,CASSFRLAGGPDTQYF
once,TRBV6-5,TRBJ2-5,CASRLFQGFETQYF
-,TRBV19,TRBJ1-2,CASSTTGMSHGYTF
-,TRBV7-8,TRBJ2-7,CASSLDETGNSYEQYF